This is a list of T cell receptor beta chains from one sample in a study of cytomegalovirus exposure and HLA in healthy donors. Repertoires were generated with immunoSEQ multiplex PCR, while TCRdb's copy carries only in-frame clones and drops some. The sample lists approximately 65,000 clones, 95% to 97% occurring once. The sample comprised PBMCs. The receptors were sampled from a man younger than 35 in good health and CMV-seronegative. The CDR3 runs from the conserved cysteine through the conserved F or W. Each record gives: J gene, V gene, CDR3 protein.

>TRBJ1-2|TRBV28
CASSRRTGVGYTF
>TRBJ2-3|TRBV6-1
CASSAPGTRRTDTQYF
>TRBJ1-2|TRBV7-8
CASSQARSGHGYTF
>TRBJ1-2|TRBV7-3
CASSLPRTGSGYTF
>TRBJ1-1|TRBV6-5
CASRGQGTEAFF
>TRBJ1-1|TRBV5-8
CASSLVGGGTEAFF
>TRBJ2-5|TRBV5-3
CARSYFLDGGEETQYF
>TRBJ1-4|TRBV7-9
CASSKGQGFEKLFF
>TRBJ2-7|TRBV10-3
CAISMSGREGNEQYF
>TRBJ2-7|TRBV11-2
CASSRGPKNTRYEQYF
>TRBJ2-1|TRBV27
CASSLRGKDEQFF
>TRBJ2-3|TRBV5-5
CASSLWVGGTDTQYF
>TRBJ2-3|TRBV19
CATFESGGPTDTQYF
>TRBJ1-1|TRBV10-3
CAISGTGADTEAFF
>TRBJ2-1|TRBV30
CAWSHRTSGGYNEQFF
>TRBJ2-7|TRBV6-5
CASSPPGSSYEQYF
>TRBJ2-3|TRBV18
CASSPLTSGSTDTQYF
>TRBJ1-1|TRBV6-5
CASREGDTEAFF